One T cell receptor beta chain is described in this entry. This specimen belongs to a study of T and B cells in COVID-19 patients. This CDR3 comprises 12 residues. Trimming left V 5 bases short and J 4 bases short, with 8 bases between. Germline values: CDR1 LNHDA, CDR2 SQIVND (reference sequence). Blood genomic DNA input for TRB amplification was 250-500 ng. TRB rearrangements were amplified by multiplex PCR with BIOMED2 TRB-A/B primers. TCRdb ran MiXCR on the multiplex PCR reads and lists one entry per CDR3 protein. The sample has 7,000 to 9,000 distinct CDR3 sequences, about 36% seen once. The chain is built from TRBV19 and TRBJ1-2; maybe TRBD1 (5 bases). The sample consisted of blood. The TCR originated in a human donor with active COVID-19. The CDR3: CASSGDSYGYTF. In DNA, the CDR3 is TGTGCCAGTAGTGGTGACAGCTATGGCTACACCTTC.